Included here is one T cell receptor (beta chain) sequence, with context. As yet, its antigen is unknown. Generated by immunoSEQ multiplex PCR, the TCRdb table keeps only in-frame clones and is missing some. The repertoire holds fewer than 120,000 clones, with roughly nine tenths as singletons. These data come from a study of cytomegalovirus exposure and HLA in healthy donors. Across the study: The 120 validation repertoires, a later analysis reported, used the same platform as the approximately 730 repertoires from the first cohort.

Whole-study findings and limits: That first-cohort TCR clusters tended to co-occur in the roughly 120 validation repertoires was found in a later analysis. Reports described diagnosis of cytomegalovirus status by the classifier as highly specific and sensitive.

Donors came from a validation cohort of over a hundred subjects, distinct from the first 666-subject cohort. The ends lost 0 bases at V and 12 bases at J; junction bases unmatched: 7. Germline-derived CDR1 and CDR2 are MNHEY and SVGAGI. The CDR3 has 13 residues. The V and J genes are TRBV6-5 and TRBJ2-7; 8 bases align to TRBD1. The receptor was isolated from a woman aged 18-29 years in good health and CMV-seronegative. The sequenced material came from PBMCs. The CDR3 reads CASSYSTTGGPYF. The CDR3 DNA is TGTGCCAGCAGTTACTCGACAACAGGGGGTCCGTACTTC.